This TCR beta chain was found in a study of blood T cell repertoires in COVID-19. From germline, CDR1 is SNHLY and CDR2 FYNNEI. The CDR3 runs to 12 residues. Between the trimmed V and J ends, which lost 6 bases and 4 bases, there was a span of 10 bases. Using immunoSEQ multiplex PCR, the repertoire was profiled, and TCRdb retains in-frame clones only, with some absent. The top ten clones hold about 20% of a sample with 150,000 to 200,000 clones, approximately 84% of them seen once. The chain employs TRBV2 and TRBJ2-7; tentative D call: TRBD1 (6 bases). The TCR comes from a woman older than 75 with acute or convalescent COVID-19. Sequencing input: peripheral blood. CDR3 in DNA: TGTGCCAGCAGCCAAAGGGGGTACGAGCAGTACTTC. It yields the protein CASSQRGYEQYF.